This T cell receptor (beta chain) was recovered during a study of OX40 agonist ivuxolimab in advanced cancers. Some clones are missing from TCRdb's copy, which holds only in-frame ones; the method was immunoSEQ multiplex PCR. The sample shows under 60,000 clones, roughly 90% of them seen only once. Baseline, cycle 4 day 1, and cycle 7 day 1 were the blood sampling points. CDR1 is SGHVS and CDR2 is FQNEAQ in the germline V gene. This CDR3 is 16 amino acids long. With 5 bases removed from V and 0 bases from J, the gap between germline ends came to 13 bases. This chain links TRBV7-8 with TRBJ2-2, with a weak D call TRBD1 (6 bases). This specimen was CD4+ or CD8+ T cells sorted from blood, taken in a trial of the OX40 agonist ivuxolimab. The receptor comes from an adult with an advanced solid tumor such as melanoma, head and neck, liver or kidney cancer. The CDR3 spells CASSAYRVANTGELFF. CDR3 sequence (DNA): TGTGCCAGCAGCGCGTACAGGGTTGCGAACACCGGGGAGCTGTTTTTT.